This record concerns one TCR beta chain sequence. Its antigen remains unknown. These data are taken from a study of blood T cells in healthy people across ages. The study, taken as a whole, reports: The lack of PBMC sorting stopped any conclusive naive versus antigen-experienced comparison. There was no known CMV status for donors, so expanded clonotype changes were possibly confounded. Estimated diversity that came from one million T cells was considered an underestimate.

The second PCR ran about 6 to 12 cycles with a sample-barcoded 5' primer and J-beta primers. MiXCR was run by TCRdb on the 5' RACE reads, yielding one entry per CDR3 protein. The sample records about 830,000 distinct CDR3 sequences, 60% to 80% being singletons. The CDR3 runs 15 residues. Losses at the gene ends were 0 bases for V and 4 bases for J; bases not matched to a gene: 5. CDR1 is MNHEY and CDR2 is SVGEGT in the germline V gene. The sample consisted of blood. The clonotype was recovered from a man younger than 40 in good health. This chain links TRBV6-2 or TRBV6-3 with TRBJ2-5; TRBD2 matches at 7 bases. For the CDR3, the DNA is TGTGCCAGCAGTTACTCGGGGGGGGTCTTAGAGACCCAGTACTTC. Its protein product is CASSYSGGVLETQYF.